This T cell receptor (beta chain) is from a study of blood T cell repertoires in COVID-19. Study-wide background: Samples representing acute and convalescent COVID-19 were sourced from the United States, Italy and Spain. Sources were T cells, B-cell-depleted T cells, or PBMCs; the material itself was cDNA or gDNA.

Per the original methods: Counts of nucleated cells, estimated from reference gene primer amplification, were obtained. Using immunoSEQ multiplex PCR, the repertoire was profiled, and TCRdb retains in-frame clones only, with some absent. V, J and clone size were drawn from that table, and D and trimming were deduced from the DNA. The sample lists 150,000 or so clones, roughly four fifths occurring once. The sequenced sample consisted of peripheral blood. The origin of this receptor is a man of 80 years or more with acute or convalescent COVID-19.

CDR3: CASSLDGQGASRSPLHF. The CDR3 nucleotides read TGCGCCAGCAGCTTGGATGGACAGGGGGCTTCACGATCACCCCTCCACTTT. The chain links TRBV5-1 to TRBJ1-6; TRBD1 matches 11 bases. Germline V gene lookup returns CDR1 SGHRS and CDR2 YFSETQ. V shed 0 bases, J shed 10 bases, and the junction held 9 bases outside the gene matches. The CDR3 consists of 17 residues.